This entry is about one TCR beta chain. Its recognized antigen is unknown. Within one base of it there is no much larger clone, and no base qualities were kept. The sample belongs to a study of response to subunit inactivated influenza vaccine (dated by TCRdb to between 2018 and 2020). At the level of the whole study: Deep quantitative T cell receptor repertoire profiling was used in the study to track responses to a trivalent subunit inactivated influenza vaccine.

The V and J ends are trimmed by 6 bases and 0 bases, leaving 17 bases between them. Inclusive of the bounding cysteine and phenylalanine, the CDR3 is 16 residues long. The kept DNA is CDR3 alone, 48 bases in frame from the first base. Per the germline V gene (reference sequence), SEHNR is the CDR1 and FQNEAQ is the CDR2. Library preparation used RT-PCR. TCRdb shows the sequencer as Illumina HiSeq 2500. In TCRdb, the public reads were trimmed at Q25 with fastp and aligned with MiXCR, with productive beta chains retained. Each entry merges the rows of one CDR3 protein and shows their most common DNA and genes. The sample table records approximately 730,000 distinct CDR3 sequences; about 14% of these occur just once. Approximately 7% of the sample lies in the top ten. Points the paper makes about the study in general: The authors proposed that each seasonal influenza vaccination may bring in only a limited number of new T cells.

The sample here was PBMCs from blood, taken around 15 days before vaccination. The receptor was derived from a man over 45 who received an inactivated influenza vaccine. Donor details come from another sample of the same person, matched by shared clones. Recombination connected TRBV7-9 to TRBJ1-1; the D gene is unclear. CDR3 protein: CASSEGGRGLNTEAFF. The nucleotides are TGTGCCAGCAGTGAAGGAGGGCGAGGACTGAACACTGAAGCTTTCTTT.